The 17 T cell receptor beta chains reported below all come from one sample, sequenced in a study of cytomegalovirus exposure and HLA in healthy donors. Primers: 60 Vbeta forward and 13 Jbeta reverse. The repertoire was sequenced with immunoSEQ multiplex PCR; TCRdb's copy has only in-frame clones and lacks some. The sample has 150,000 to 200,000 clones, approximately 71% seen once. Material for sequencing was PBMCs. These TCRs come from a woman aged 40 to 50 in good health and CMV-seropositive.

The rearrangement links TRBV4-3 to TRBJ1-6; tentative D call: TRBD1 (5 bases). The V gene's germline CDR1 is LGHNA and CDR2 YSLEER. The CDR3 extends over 14 amino acids. Between the trimmed V and J ends, which lost 1 base and 5 bases, there was a span of 6 bases. The CDR3 here is CASSQVGDNSPLHF. In nucleotides, the CDR3 is TGCGCCAGCAGCCAAGTAGGGGATAATTCACCCCTCCACTTT.

This clone was seen just once. The chain employs TRBV5-1 and TRBJ2-7; TRBD1 might be the D (6 bases). The V gene lost 0 bases and the J gene lost 7 bases, with 17 bases spanning the gap. Germline V CDR1 and CDR2: SGHRS, YFSETQ. The CDR3 runs to 15 residues. The CDR3 spells CASSLGGTPRGEQYF. The CDR3 nucleotides read TGCGCCAGCAGCTTGGGAGGGACACCCCGCGGGGAGCAGTACTTC.

The rearrangement links TRBV4-2 to TRBJ2-5, with D possibly being TRBD2 (5 bases). The closer fit of TRBJ2-7 to the DNA end suggests the J call may be wrong. The germline V gene encodes CDR1 LGHNA and CDR2 YNFKEQ. This CDR3 has 15 amino acids. The CDR3 DNA sequence: TGTGCCAGCAGCCCCCGCGGGTCGGGATTATACGAGCAGTACTTC. It yields the protein CASSPRGSGLYEQYF.

This chain links TRBV7-2 with TRBJ2-1; 7 bases map to TRBD2. Germline assignment: CDR1 SGHTA and CDR2 FQGNSA. The CDR3 covers 14 residues. The V gene end was trimmed by 2 bases and the J gene end by 9 bases; junction bases not matched to a gene: 7. The CDR3 here is CASSLWEGPGEQFF. Written as DNA, the CDR3 is TGTGCCAGCAGCTTATGGGAGGGCCCAGGTGAGCAGTTCTTC.

This chain uses TRBV5-1 with TRBJ2-5; 7 nucleotides agree with TRBD2. The CDR3 spans 16 residues. CDR1 is SGHRS and CDR2 is YFSETQ in the germline V gene. V was clipped by 4 bases and J by 2 bases; unmatched bases: 11. The chain's CDR3 is CASSPTSMGTQETQYF. The CDR3 nucleotides read TGCGCCAGCAGCCCGACTAGCATGGGTACGCAAGAGACCCAGTACTTC.

This chain uses TRBV27 with TRBJ1-1; D gene ambiguous. The germline V gene encodes CDR1 MNHEY and CDR2 SMNVEV (reference sequence). The V and J ends lost 0 bases and 4 bases respectively, with 12 bases between them. This CDR3 region has 15 residues. The CDR3 region has the DNA TGTGCCAGCAGTTTATCGCCCGTCGGAGTCACTGAAGCTTTCTTT. Protein sequence: CASSLSPVGVTEAFF.

The chain links TRBV5-1 to TRBJ2-1, with TRBD2 matching over 9 bases. After removal of 4 bases from V and 8 bases from J, the junction contained 7 bases not matched to a gene. The CDR3 consists of 14 residues. Germline values: CDR1 SGHRS, CDR2 YFSETQ. DNA of the CDR3: TGCGCCAGCAGCCAGGGACTAGCTGAGTATGAGCAGTTCTTC. It encodes CASSQGLAEYEQFF.

V and J are TRBV5-6 and TRBJ1-2; no reliable D call. Per the germline V gene, CDR1 is SGHDT and CDR2 is YYEEEE. This CDR3 has 14 amino acids. Trimming took 0 bases from V and 3 from J, leaving 9 bases between them. CDR3 in DNA: TGTGCCAGCAGCTTGGAACAAGGAGACTATGGCTACACCTTC. As protein: CASSLEQGDYGYTF.

The chain employs TRBV11-2 and TRBJ2-5; 7 bases match TRBD1. The better agreement between TRBJ2-7 and the DNA end casts doubt on the J call. Germline V gene sequence: CDR1 SGHAT, CDR2 FQNNGV. This CDR3 is built from 15 residues. DNA of the CDR3: TGTGCCAGCAGCTTAGGGACAGGAGAAGCCTACGAGCAGTACTTC. Translation gives CASSLGTGEAYEQYF.

The gene calls are TRBV6-6 and TRBJ2-7; D is unclear. V shed 7 bases and J shed 0 bases, with 13 bases lying between them. Germline loops: CDR1 MNHNY, CDR2 SVGAGI (reference sequence). The CDR3 sequence is 14 residues long. CDR3 DNA sequence: TGTGCCAGCAAATCAGGCCCGAGCTCCTACGAGCAGTACTTC. The encoded protein is CASKSGPSSYEQYF.

A single count supports this clone. The rearrangement links TRBV28 to TRBJ1-3; possible D gene TRBD1, 5 bases. Trimming took off 5 bases at V and 8 bases at J, with 16 bases between the two ends. CDR3 size: 14 residues. CDR1 is MDHEN, CDR2 SYDVKM, per germline. CDR3 nucleotide sequence: TGTGCCAGCAGTCCTTCGTGGGGGGTGTACACCATATATTTT. Translated: CASSPSWGVYTIYF.

A note on this clone: Mismatch with germline at one junction end may stem from a read error. The chain uses TRBV6-1 and TRBJ1-1, with a possible D match to TRBD1 (6 bases). The CDR3 covers 15 residues. Germline CDR1 reads MNHNS; CDR2 reads SASEGT. The DNA of the CDR3 is TGTGCCAGCAGTGACGTTTCAGGGGTGAACACTGGAGCTTTCTTT. Translating it yields CASSDVSGVNTGAFF.

This rearrangement joins TRBV7-6 to TRBJ2-5; D is unresolved. The CDR3 is 13 residues long. V gave up 1 base and J gave up 5 bases, with 8 bases separating them. Germline-derived CDR1 and CDR2 are SGHVS and FNYEAQ. CDR3 in amino acids: CASSLGPSETQYF. CDR3 DNA: TGTGCCAGCAGCTTAGGGCCCTCGGAGACCCAGTACTTC.

The CDR3 loop reads CASSLLGQGATEAFF. The CDR3 DNA sequence: TGCGCCAGCAGCCTACTCGGACAGGGGGCCACTGAAGCTTTCTTT. The rearrangement uses TRBV4-1 and TRBJ1-1; TRBD1 matches 11 bases. This CDR3 is built from 15 residues. V was pared by 4 bases and J by 4 bases, with 5 bases of the junction left unmatched. CDR1 is MGHRA and CDR2 is YSYEKL in the germline V gene.

The genes are TRBV28 and TRBJ2-4; 8 bases align to TRBD2. Germline V gene sequence: CDR1 MDHEN, CDR2 SYDVKM. J gave up 0 bases and V 4 bases, and 11 bases lay outside the gene matches. This CDR3 is 18 amino acids long. DNA for the CDR3: TGTGCCAGCAGTTCCGAGCGGGAGTCCTCTTTAGCCAAAAACATTCAGTACTTC. Its protein product is CASSSERESSLAKNIQYF.

The CDR3, as DNA: TGTGCCAGCAGCCCGCCGGAGGGCTATGAGCAGTTCTTC. As protein: CASSPPEGYEQFF. V and J are TRBV14 and TRBJ2-1, with D perhaps matching TRBD2 (6 bases). The CDR3 runs 13 residues. Germline V gene sequence: CDR1 SGHDN, CDR2 FVKESK. V shed 4 bases and J shed 8 bases, with 12 bases lying between them.

The table lists this clone with a few counts. This chain uses TRBV7-3 with TRBJ2-2, with D tentatively TRBD2 (6 bases). V was pared by 7 bases and J by 6 bases, with 15 bases between. This CDR3 region has 14 residues. Germline V gives CDR1 SGHTA, CDR2 FQGTGA. The CDR3 bases are TGTGCCAGCAAAGGAACGGGAGTGGCCGGGGAGCTGTTTTTT. It encodes CASKGTGVAGELFF.